A single T cell receptor beta chain is shown here with its context. Its antigen is still unknown. The method was immunoSEQ multiplex PCR; TCRdb's version includes in-frame clones alone and lacks a portion of them. Of 150,000 to 180,000 clones listed, 90% were seen once; the top ten hold approximately 2%. Trimming cost V 5 bases and J 7 bases, with 11 bases left between them. The CDR3 covers 12 residues. The data are from a study of T cell responses to AZD1222 COVID-19 vaccine. Study conclusions and caveats: The donor cohort was predominantly white British with a female majority, and clonal diversity may have been underestimated.

The V and J genes are TRBV12-3 or TRBV12-4 and TRBJ1-2; D is undetermined. The source was peripheral blood, collected on day 0 of AZD1222 vaccination. This TCR was sampled from an adult in good health. The CDR3 here is CASSPSVLGYTF. Written as DNA, the CDR3 is TGTGCCAGCAGTCCTTCCGTTCTTGGCTACACCTTC.